Included here is one T cell receptor (beta chain) sequence, with context. Produced via immunoSEQ multiplex PCR; TCRdb's table is partial and in-frame only. The profile shows under 150,000 clones, around nine tenths of them singletons. These data are taken from a study of control samples from healthy donors and cancer patients. The CDR3 is 15 residues long. CDR1 is ENHRY and CDR2 is SYGVKD in the germline V gene. V gave up 4 bases and J gave up 2 bases; unmatched junction bases: 5. The sequence was obtained from a man in his fifties with head and neck cancer. The chain carries TRBV10-3 and TRBJ2-3; 8 bases are shared with TRBD2. The sequencing input was PBMCs. The CDR3 DNA reads as TGTGCCATCAGTGCCGGCGGGGGGTCCACAGATACGCAGTATTTT. Translated: CAISAGGGSTDTQYF.